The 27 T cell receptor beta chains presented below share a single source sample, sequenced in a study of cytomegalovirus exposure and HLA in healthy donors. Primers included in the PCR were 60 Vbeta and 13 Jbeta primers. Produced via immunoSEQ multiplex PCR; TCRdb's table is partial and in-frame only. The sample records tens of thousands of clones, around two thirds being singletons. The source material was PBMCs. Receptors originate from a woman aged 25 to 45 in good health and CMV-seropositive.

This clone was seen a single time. DNA of the CDR3: TGTGCCAGCAGTTCACCGACCAGAATTCGGGGGGGGACCTACAATGAGCAGTTCTTC. It translates to CASSSPTRIRGGTYNEQFF. The rearrangement uses TRBV27 and TRBJ2-1; TRBD2 matches at 8 bases. The CDR3 is 19 residues long. The germline V gene encodes CDR1 MNHEY and CDR2 SMNVEV (reference sequence). The V gene end was trimmed by 4 bases and the J gene end by 2 bases; junction bases not matched to a gene: 16.

The CDR3 protein is CASSSIPRQGSTDTQYF. The CDR3 DNA is TGTGCCAGCAGCTCGATCCCGAGACAGGGGAGCACAGATACGCAGTATTTT. The gene calls are TRBV5-6 and TRBJ2-3, with TRBD1 matching over 8 bases. The CDR3 runs 17 residues. Trimming took 3 bases from V and 0 from J; bases not matched to a gene: 9. Per the germline V gene, CDR1 is SGHDT and CDR2 is YYEEEE.

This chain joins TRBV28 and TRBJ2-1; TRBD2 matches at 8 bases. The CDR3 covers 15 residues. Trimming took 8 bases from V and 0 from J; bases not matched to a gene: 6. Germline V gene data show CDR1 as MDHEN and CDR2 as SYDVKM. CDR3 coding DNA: TGTGCCAGCCGACCGGGAGGGAACTCCTACAATGAGCAGTTCTTC. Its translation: CASRPGGNSYNEQFF. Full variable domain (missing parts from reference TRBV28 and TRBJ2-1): DVKVTQSSRYLVKRTGEKVFLECVQDMDHENMFWYRQDPGLGLRLIYFSYDVKMKEKGDIPEGYSVSREKKERFSLILESASTNQTSMYLCASRPGGNSYNEQFFGPGTRLTVL.

CDR3: CASTTGTSTDTQYF. CDR3 DNA: TGTGCCAGCACCACCGGGACTAGCACAGATACGCAGTATTTT. The chain is built from TRBV11-3 and TRBJ2-3; perhaps TRBD2 as D (6 bases). This CDR3 has 14 amino acids. Trimming left V 7 bases short and J 0 bases short, with 11 bases between. Germline V lookup: CDR1 SGHNT, CDR2 YENEEA.

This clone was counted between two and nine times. The CDR3 nucleotides read TGTGCCTGGGCTAGACAGCAAGAGACCCAGTACTTC. Translated: CAWARQQETQYF. The chain combines TRBV30 with TRBJ2-5; TRBD1 might be the D (5 bases). Trimming left V 5 bases short and J 2 bases short, with 9 bases between. CDR3 length: 12 amino acids. CDR1 is GTSNPN, CDR2 SVGIG, per germline (reference sequence).

Here the CDR3 reads CASSLVTGPNYGYTF. Here the CDR3 DNA reads TGTGCCAGCAGCTTGGTGACAGGTCCCAACTATGGCTACACCTTC. This rearrangement joins TRBV7-9 to TRBJ1-2; D might be TRBD1 (6 bases). The germline CDR1 and CDR2 sequences are SEHNR and FQNEAQ (reference sequence). CDR3 size: 15 residues. V was shortened by 3 bases and J by 2 bases, with 13 bases between the two germline ends.

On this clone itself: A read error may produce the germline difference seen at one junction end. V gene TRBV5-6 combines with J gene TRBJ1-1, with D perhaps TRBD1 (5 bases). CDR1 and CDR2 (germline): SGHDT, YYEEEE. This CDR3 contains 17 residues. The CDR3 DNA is TGTGCCAGCAGTTTGGGGGGAGAAGGGCTTTTGAACACTGAAGCTTTCTTT. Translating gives CASSLGGEGLLNTEAFF. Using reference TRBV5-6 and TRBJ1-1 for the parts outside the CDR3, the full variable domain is DAGVTQSPTHLIKTRGQQVTLRCSPKSGHDTVSWYQQALGQGPQFIFQYYEEEERQRGNFPDRFSGHQFPNYSSELNVNALLLGDSALYLCASSLGGEGLLNTEAFFGQGTRLTVV.

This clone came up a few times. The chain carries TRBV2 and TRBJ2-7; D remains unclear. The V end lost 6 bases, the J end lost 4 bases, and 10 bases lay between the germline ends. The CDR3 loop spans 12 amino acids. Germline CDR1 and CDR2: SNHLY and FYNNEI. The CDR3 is CASRVTAYEQYF. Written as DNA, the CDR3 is TGTGCCAGCAGGGTTACAGCTTACGAGCAGTACTTC. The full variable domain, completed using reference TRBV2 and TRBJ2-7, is EPEVTQTPSHQVTQMGQEVILRCVPISNHLYFYWYRQILGQKVEFLVSFYNNEISEKSEIFDDQFSVERPDGSNFTLKIRSTKLEDSAMYFCASRVTAYEQYFGPGTRLTVT.

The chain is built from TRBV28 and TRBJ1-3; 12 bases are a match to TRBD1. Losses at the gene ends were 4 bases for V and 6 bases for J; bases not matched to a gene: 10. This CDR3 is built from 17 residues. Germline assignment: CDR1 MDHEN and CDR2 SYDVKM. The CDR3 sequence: CASSSPLTGQGANTIYF. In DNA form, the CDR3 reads TGTGCCAGCAGTTCCCCTCTAACGGGACAGGGGGCAAACACCATATATTTT.

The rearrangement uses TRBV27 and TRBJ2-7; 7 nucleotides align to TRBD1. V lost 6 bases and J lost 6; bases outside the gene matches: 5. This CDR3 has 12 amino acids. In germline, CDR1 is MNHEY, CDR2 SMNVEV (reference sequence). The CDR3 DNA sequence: TGTGCCAGCAGGACAGGGCTCCGCGAGCAGTACTTC. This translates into CASRTGLREQYF.

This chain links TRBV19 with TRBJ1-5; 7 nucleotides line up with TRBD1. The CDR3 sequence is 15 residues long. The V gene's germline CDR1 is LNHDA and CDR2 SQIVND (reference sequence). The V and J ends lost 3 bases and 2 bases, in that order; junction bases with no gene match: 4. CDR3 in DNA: TGTGCCAGTAGTATTCCTGGACAGGGCAATCAGCCCCAGCATTTT. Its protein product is CASSIPGQGNQPQHF.

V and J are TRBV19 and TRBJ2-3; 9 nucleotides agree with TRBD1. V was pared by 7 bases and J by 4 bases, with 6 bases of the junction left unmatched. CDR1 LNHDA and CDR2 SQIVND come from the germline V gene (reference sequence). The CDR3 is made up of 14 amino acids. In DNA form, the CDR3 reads TGTGCCAGTAACCGGGACAGGGTCGCAGATACGCAGTATTTT. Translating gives CASNRDRVADTQYF.

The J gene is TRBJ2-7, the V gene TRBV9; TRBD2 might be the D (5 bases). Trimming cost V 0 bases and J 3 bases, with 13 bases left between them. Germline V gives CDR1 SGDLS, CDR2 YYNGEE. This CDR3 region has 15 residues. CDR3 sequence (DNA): TGTGCCAGCAGCGTAGACTCCAGCGGCCTCTACGAGCAGTACTTC. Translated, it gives CASSVDSSGLYEQYF.

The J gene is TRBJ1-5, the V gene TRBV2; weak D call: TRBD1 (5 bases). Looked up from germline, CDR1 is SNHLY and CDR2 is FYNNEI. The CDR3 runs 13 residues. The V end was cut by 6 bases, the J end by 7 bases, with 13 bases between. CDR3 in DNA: TGTGCCAGCAGATCTGGGTCAGGGCAGCCCCAGCATTTT. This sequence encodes CASRSGSGQPQHF.

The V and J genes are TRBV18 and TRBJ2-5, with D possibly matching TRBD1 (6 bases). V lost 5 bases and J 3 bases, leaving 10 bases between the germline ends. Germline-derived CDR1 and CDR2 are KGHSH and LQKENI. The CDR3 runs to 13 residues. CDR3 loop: CASSGGIEETQYF. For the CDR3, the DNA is TGTGCCAGCTCAGGGGGCATTGAAGAGACCCAGTACTTC.

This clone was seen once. CDR3 sequence: CASSINGNTEAFF. Here the CDR3 DNA reads TGTGCCAGCAGTATAAACGGGAACACTGAAGCTTTCTTT. The V gene is TRBV28, the J gene TRBJ1-1, with D hard to call. The V and J ends lost 5 bases and 1 base respectively, with 8 bases between them. The length of the CDR3 is 13 residues. Germline V lookup: CDR1 MDHEN, CDR2 SYDVKM. Full variable domain (outside the CDR3, taken from reference TRBV28 and TRBJ1-1): DVKVTQSSRYLVKRTGEKVFLECVQDMDHENMFWYRQDPGLGLRLIYFSYDVKMKEKGDIPEGYSVSREKKERFSLILESASTNQTSMYLCASSINGNTEAFFGQGTRLTVV.

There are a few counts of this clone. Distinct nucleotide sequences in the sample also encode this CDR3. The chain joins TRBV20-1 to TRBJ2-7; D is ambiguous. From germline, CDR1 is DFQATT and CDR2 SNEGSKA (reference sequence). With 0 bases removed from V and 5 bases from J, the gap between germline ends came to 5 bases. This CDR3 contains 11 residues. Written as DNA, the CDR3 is TGCAGTGCTAGAGATCTAAACGAGCAGTACTTC. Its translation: CSARDLNEQYF.

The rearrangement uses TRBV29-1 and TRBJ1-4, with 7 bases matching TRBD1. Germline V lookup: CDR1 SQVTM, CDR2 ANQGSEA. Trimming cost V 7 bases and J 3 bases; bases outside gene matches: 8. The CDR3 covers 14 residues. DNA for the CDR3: TGCAGCGCCAAAGGGACAGTATCTAATGAAAAACTGTTTTTT. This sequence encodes CSAKGTVSNEKLFF.

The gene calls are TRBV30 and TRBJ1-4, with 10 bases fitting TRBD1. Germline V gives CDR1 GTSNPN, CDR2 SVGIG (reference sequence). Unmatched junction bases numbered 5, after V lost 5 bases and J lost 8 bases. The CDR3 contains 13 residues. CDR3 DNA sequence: TGTGCCTGGGCCCGGGACAGGGGAGAAAAACTGTTTTTT. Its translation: CAWARDRGEKLFF. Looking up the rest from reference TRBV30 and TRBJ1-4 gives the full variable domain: SQTIHQWPATLVQPVGSPLSLECTVEGTSNPNLYWYRQAAGRGLQLLFYSVGIGQISSEVPQNLSASRPQDRQFILSSKKLLLSDSGFYLCAWARDRGEKLFFGSGTQLSVL.

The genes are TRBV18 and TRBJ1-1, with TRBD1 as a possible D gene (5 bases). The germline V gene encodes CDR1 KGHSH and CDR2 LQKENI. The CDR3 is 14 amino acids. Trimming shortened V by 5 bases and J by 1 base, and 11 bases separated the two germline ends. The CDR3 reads CASSAMTENTEAFF. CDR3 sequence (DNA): TGTGCCAGCTCAGCAATGACAGAGAACACTGAAGCTTTCTTT.

The DNA of the CDR3 is TGCAGCGTTGAAGGGCGGGGGCCCGGATACAATGAGCAGTTCTTC. It encodes CSVEGRGPGYNEQFF. This sequence joins TRBV29-1 and TRBJ2-1; TRBD2 might be the D (7 bases). This CDR3 spans 15 amino acids. V lost 1 base, J lost 4 bases, and 14 bases lay in between. Germline CDR1 reads SQVTM; CDR2 reads ANQGSEA.

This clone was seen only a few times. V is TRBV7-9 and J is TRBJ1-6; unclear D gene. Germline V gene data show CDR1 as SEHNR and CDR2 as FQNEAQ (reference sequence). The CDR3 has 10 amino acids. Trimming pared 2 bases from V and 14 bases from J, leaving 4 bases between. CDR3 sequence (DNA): TGTGCCAGCAGCTTAACAGCCCTCCACTTT. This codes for CASSLTALHF.

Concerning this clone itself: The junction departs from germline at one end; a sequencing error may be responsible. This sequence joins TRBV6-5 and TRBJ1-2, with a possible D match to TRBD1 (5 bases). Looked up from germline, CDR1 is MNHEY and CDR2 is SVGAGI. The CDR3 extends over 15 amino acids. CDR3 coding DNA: TGTGCCAGCAGTTACGCGGGGCCGGCTAACTATGGCTACCCCTTC. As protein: CASSYAGPANYGYPF.

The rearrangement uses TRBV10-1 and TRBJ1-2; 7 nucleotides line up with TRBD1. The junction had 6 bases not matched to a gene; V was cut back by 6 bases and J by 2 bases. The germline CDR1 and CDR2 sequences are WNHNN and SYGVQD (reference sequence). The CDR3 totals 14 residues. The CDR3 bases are TGCGCCAGCAGCCCTCGACAGGGAAACTATGGCTACACCTTC. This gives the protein CASSPRQGNYGYTF.

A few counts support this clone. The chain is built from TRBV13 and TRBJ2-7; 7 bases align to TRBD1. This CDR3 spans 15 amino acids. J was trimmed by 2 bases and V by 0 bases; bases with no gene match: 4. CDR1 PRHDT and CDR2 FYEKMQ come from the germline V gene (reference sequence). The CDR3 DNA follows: TGTGCCAGCAGCTTAGGTTGGGACAGTCCCTACGAGCAGTACTTC. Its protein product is CASSLGWDSPYEQYF. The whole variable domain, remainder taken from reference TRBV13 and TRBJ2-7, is AAGVIQSPRHLIKEKRETATLKCYPIPRHDTVYWYQQGPGQDPQFLISFYEKMQSDKGSIPDRFSAQQFSDYHSELNMSSLELGDSALYFCASSLGWDSPYEQYFGPGTRLTVT.

CDR3 nucleotide sequence: TGTGCCAGCACCTTTCAAGGGGGACACAGGTCTGAGCAGTTCTTC. This sequence encodes CASTFQGGHRSEQFF. The chain carries TRBV6-5 and TRBJ2-1, with D possibly TRBD1 on 6 matching bases. Per germline, CDR1 MNHEY and CDR2 SVGAGI. The CDR3 has 15 residues. V was trimmed by 7 bases and J by 9 bases, leaving 22 bases between them.

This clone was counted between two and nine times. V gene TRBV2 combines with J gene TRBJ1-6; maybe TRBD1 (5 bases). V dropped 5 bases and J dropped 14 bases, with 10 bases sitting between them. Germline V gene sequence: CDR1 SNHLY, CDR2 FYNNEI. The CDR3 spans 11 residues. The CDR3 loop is CASSRTGALHF. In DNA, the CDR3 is TGTGCCAGCAGTAGAACAGGCGCCCTCCACTTT. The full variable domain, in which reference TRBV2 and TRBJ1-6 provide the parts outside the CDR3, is EPEVTQTPSHQVTQMGQEVILRCVPISNHLYFYWYRQILGQKVEFLVSFYNNEISEKSEIFDDQFSVERPDGSNFTLKIRSTKLEDSAMYFCASSRTGALHFGNGTRLTVT.